These 27 T cell receptor beta chains originate from one sample sequenced in a study of cytomegalovirus exposure and HLA in healthy donors. Both 60 Vbeta primers and 13 Jbeta primers went into the PCR. TCRdb keeps only in-frame clones here, not all; method: immunoSEQ multiplex PCR. The data contain about 250,000 clones, around 80% of them singletons. Sequences were obtained from PBMCs. The receptors were sampled from a girl aged 2 to 9 in good health and CMV-seronegative.

The chain links TRBV2 to TRBJ2-7; 9 bases map to TRBD1. Looked up from germline, CDR1 is SNHLY and CDR2 is FYNNEI. This CDR3 comprises 13 residues. After removal of 8 bases from V and 6 bases from J, the junction contained 8 bases not matched to a gene. The CDR3 sequence: CASRGDRVGEQYF. CDR3 bases: TGTGCCAGCCGGGGGGACAGGGTGGGCGAGCAGTACTTC.

In this sample, this clone turned up once. The chain combines TRBV28 with TRBJ2-5; a weak D match, TRBD2 (5 bases). The CDR3 contains 14 residues. The germline gives CDR1 MDHEN, CDR2 SYDVKM. Trimming pared 7 bases from V and 7 bases from J, leaving 19 bases between. Here the CDR3 DNA reads TGTGCCAGCACCGATGGATGGGAGTTTGGGACCCAGTACTTC. It translates to CASTDGWEFGTQYF. Using reference TRBV28 and TRBJ2-5 for the parts outside the CDR3, the full variable domain is DVKVTQSSRYLVKRTGEKVFLECVQDMDHENMFWYRQDPGLGLRLIYFSYDVKMKEKGDIPEGYSVSREKKERFSLILESASTNQTSMYLCASTDGWEFGTQYFGPGTRLLVL.

The DNA of the CDR3 is TGTGCCACCAGCAGAGATCCCCTCTACGAGCAGTACTTC. Residues: CATSRDPLYEQYF. V is TRBV15 and J is TRBJ2-7; no clear D. Trimming removed 0 bases from V and 3 bases from J, with 6 bases in between. Per germline, CDR1 LNHNV and CDR2 YYDKDF (reference sequence). CDR3 length: 13 residues.

The table lists this clone with a count of one. The V call is TRBV5-1, the J call TRBJ2-7, with D perhaps matching TRBD2 (5 bases). Per germline, CDR1 SGHRS and CDR2 YFSETQ. This CDR3 spans 14 amino acids. The V end lost 0 bases, the J end lost 3 bases, and 10 bases lay between the germline ends. The CDR3 sequence is CASSLAGDSYEQYF. The CDR3 bases are TGCGCCAGCAGCTTGGCCGGGGATAGCTACGAGCAGTACTTC.

This chain joins TRBV4-1 and TRBJ2-5, with 9 bases that match TRBD2. Trimming cost V 3 bases and J 7 bases; bases outside gene matches: 9. Germline CDR1 and CDR2: MGHRA and YSYEKL. The CDR3 contains 15 residues. CDR3: CASSQGLAGRRTQYF. The CDR3 DNA reads TGCGCCAGCAGCCAGGGGCTAGCGGGGCGGCGGACCCAGTACTTC.

The genes are TRBV6-6 and TRBJ2-3; 8 nucleotides align to TRBD2. This CDR3 spans 14 amino acids. With 11 bases clipped from V and 4 bases from J, the junction kept 11 bases outside the gene matches. Germline V gives CDR1 MNHNY, CDR2 SVGAGI (reference sequence). In DNA form, the CDR3 reads TGTGCCGCAACCCACGGGAGGGCCCCAGATACGCAGTATTTT. Protein product: CAATHGRAPDTQYF.

The rearrangement links TRBV5-1 to TRBJ2-3; tentative D call: TRBD2 (7 bases). Germline V lookup: CDR1 SGHRS, CDR2 YFSETQ. Trimming removed 3 bases from V and 2 bases from J, with 13 bases in between. CDR3 length: 15 residues. As DNA, the CDR3 is TGCGCCAGCAGCTCGGGGGGCATTTCCACAGATACGCAGTATTTT. The encoded protein is CASSSGGISTDTQYF. Looking up the rest from reference TRBV5-1 and TRBJ2-3 gives the full variable domain: KAGVTQTPRYLIKTRGQQVTLSCSPISGHRSVSWYQQTPGQGLQFLFEYFSETQRNKGNFPGRFSGRQFSNSRSEMNVSTLELGDSALYLCASSSGGISTDTQYFGPGTRLTVL.

This rearrangement joins TRBV7-2 to TRBJ2-7; 7 bases map to TRBD2. Trimming cost V 1 base and J 3 bases; bases outside gene matches: 12. The CDR3 loop spans 17 amino acids. Germline V gives CDR1 SGHTA, CDR2 FQGNSA. The DNA for the CDR3 is TGTGCCAGCAGCTTAGTGGGGGGGGAACCCTCGTTCTACGAGCAGTACTTC. This sequence encodes CASSLVGGEPSFYEQYF.

The chain couples TRBV18 to TRBJ1-2; D possibly corresponds to TRBD1 (6 bases). V was pared by 1 base and J by 2 bases, with 20 bases between. CDR1 KGHSH and CDR2 LQKENI come from the germline V gene. The CDR3 extends over 18 amino acids. The CDR3: CASSPQYSTGQWNYGYTF. As DNA, the CDR3 is TGTGCCAGCTCACCACAGTATAGCACCGGACAGTGGAACTATGGCTACACCTTC.

V and J are TRBV27 and TRBJ2-4, with 12 bases aligning to TRBD2. The junction had 11 bases not matched to a gene; V was cut back by 8 bases and J by 0 bases. This CDR3 region has 18 residues. CDR1 and CDR2 from the germline V gene are MNHEY and SMNVEV (reference sequence). CDR3 protein: CASGTGTSGFLAKNIQYF. CDR3 nucleotide sequence: TGTGCCAGCGGAACCGGGACTAGCGGGTTTCTAGCCAAAAACATTCAGTACTTC.

This rearrangement joins TRBV28 to TRBJ2-7; 8 bases are a match to TRBD2. CDR1 is MDHEN and CDR2 is SYDVKM in the germline V gene. J lost 6 bases, V lost 6 bases, and 7 bases had no gene match. The CDR3 runs to 13 residues. CDR3 residues: CASRPHTSGEQYF. The CDR3 DNA reads TGTGCCAGCAGGCCCCATACTAGCGGCGAGCAGTACTTC.

The genes are TRBV25-1 and TRBJ1-4; D is ambiguous. CDR1 and CDR2 from the germline V gene are MGHDK and SYGVNS. This CDR3 region has 11 residues. Trimming shortened V by 9 bases and J by 10 bases, and 12 bases separated the two germline ends. The DNA for the CDR3 is TGTGCCAGTTCGCGGGGATTAAAACTGTTTTTT. The encoded protein is CASSRGLKLFF. Full variable domain (outside the CDR3, taken from reference TRBV25-1 and TRBJ1-4): EADIYQTPRYLVIGTGKKITLECSQTMGHDKMYWYQQDPGMELHLIHYSYGVNSTEKGDLSSESTVSRIRTEHFPLTLESARPSHTSQYLCASSRGLKLFFGSGTQLSVL.

V and J are TRBV5-1 and TRBJ2-2, with TRBD2 matching 7 bases. The CDR3 is 17 amino acids. J lost 3 bases, V lost 0 bases, and 8 bases had no gene match. The germline gives CDR1 SGHRS, CDR2 YFSETQ. Here the CDR3 reads CASSLAPGTTDTGELFF. The CDR3 nucleotides are TGCGCCAGCAGCTTGGCTCCCGGGACTACCGACACCGGGGAGCTGTTTTTT.

V gene TRBV7-3 combines with J gene TRBJ2-5, with TRBD2 matching 9 bases. The CDR3 is made up of 15 amino acids. V trimming: 2 bases; J trimming: 1 base; junction bases outside the gene matches: 2. Germline-derived CDR1 and CDR2 are SGHTA and FQGTGA. CDR3 loop: CASSLLAGIQETQYF. As DNA, the CDR3 is TGTGCCAGCAGCTTACTAGCGGGGATCCAAGAGACCCAGTACTTC.

The chain couples TRBV2 to TRBJ1-1; D is undetermined. V gave up 3 bases and J gave up 7 bases, with 12 bases separating them. The CDR3 sequence is 13 residues long. Germline CDR1 SNHLY, CDR2 FYNNEI. The CDR3 loop is CASSEFGRSEAFF. CDR3 nucleotide sequence: TGTGCCAGCAGTGAGTTTGGCCGGAGTGAAGCTTTCTTT.

The V and J genes are TRBV7-7 and TRBJ2-1, with 12 bases lining up with TRBD1. The CDR3 is made up of 16 amino acids. Looked up from germline, CDR1 is SSHAT and CDR2 is FNYEAQ (reference sequence). V gave up 4 bases and J gave up 8 bases; unmatched junction bases: 9. CDR3 sequence: CASSSGQGAIGDEQFF. CDR3 DNA: TGTGCCAGCAGCTCGGGACAGGGGGCTATCGGAGATGAGCAGTTCTTC.

V and J are TRBV5-4 and TRBJ2-1; unclear D gene. Germline lookup yields CDR1 SGHNT and CDR2 YYREEE (reference sequence). The CDR3 spans 15 residues. With 2 bases removed from V and 0 bases from J, the gap between germline ends came to 9 bases. In nucleotides, the CDR3 is TGTGCCAGCAGCTTTTCGCCGAGCTCCTACAATGAGCAGTTCTTC. Encoded protein: CASSFSPSSYNEQFF.

This sequence joins TRBV28 and TRBJ1-5; perhaps TRBD1 as D (5 bases). CDR1 and CDR2 from the germline V gene are MDHEN and SYDVKM. The CDR3 is 15 amino acids. V shed 4 bases and J shed 4 bases, with 14 bases lying between them. The CDR3 DNA is TGTGCCAGCAGTTCCACCTCAGGGTGGAATCAGCCCCAGCATTTT. Its translation: CASSSTSGWNQPQHF.

This clone appeared a single time. The CDR3 DNA reads TGTGCCAGCAGCTTAAAGGCTAGGCAGACTGAGCAGTTCTTC. This gives the protein CASSLKARQTEQFF. The chain has TRBV7-9 and TRBJ2-1; no clear D gene. V shed 2 bases and J shed 9 bases, with 14 bases lying between them. The CDR3 covers 14 residues. The germline gives CDR1 SEHNR, CDR2 FQNEAQ (reference sequence). Supplemented by reference TRBV7-9 and TRBJ2-1, the full variable domain reads DTGVSQNPRHKITKRGQNVTFRCDPISEHNRLYWYRQTLGQGPEFLTYFQNEAQLEKSRLLSDRFSAERPKGSFSTLEIQRTEQGDSAMYLCASSLKARQTEQFFGPGTRLTVL.

CDR3 sequence reads: CASSLTGTGEDQPQHF. As DNA, the CDR3 is TGTGCCAGCAGTCTGACAGGGACAGGGGAGGATCAGCCCCAGCATTTT. The V call is TRBV28, the J call TRBJ1-5; 10 bases are shared with TRBD1. Germline V gene sequence: CDR1 MDHEN, CDR2 SYDVKM. Germline trimming cut 5 bases from V and 5 bases from J; bases unmatched to any gene: 9. CDR3 length: 16 amino acids.

This chain joins TRBV29-1 and TRBJ2-5, with D possibly TRBD2 on 5 matching bases. The CDR3 has 15 residues. Germline CDR1 and CDR2: SQVTM and ANQGSEA. V was clipped by 2 bases and J by 5 bases, with 18 bases between them. Here the CDR3 reads CSVELTAGQLETQYF. For the CDR3, the DNA is TGCAGCGTTGAATTGACGGCGGGCCAGCTGGAGACCCAGTACTTC.

The V and J genes are TRBV29-1 and TRBJ2-2; D gene uncertain. The CDR3 has 12 residues. Trimming pared 5 bases from V and 3 bases from J, leaving 7 bases between. Germline V gives CDR1 SQVTM, CDR2 ANQGSEA. The CDR3 spells CSVSRDTGELFF. Here the CDR3 DNA reads TGCAGCGTTAGTAGAGACACCGGGGAGCTGTTTTTT.

V and J are TRBV5-5 and TRBJ2-3; D possibly corresponds to TRBD2 (7 bases). Germline V lookup: CDR1 SGHKS, CDR2 YYEKEE (reference sequence). The V end was cut by 5 bases, the J end by 6 bases, with 16 bases between. The CDR3 totals 14 residues. The CDR3 DNA reads as TGTGCCAGCAGACAACTACAGGGAGGGGATACGCAGTATTTT. Translated: CASRQLQGGDTQYF.

This clone has just a few counts. The chain couples TRBV13 to TRBJ2-2, with 14 nucleotides matching TRBD2. V was pared by 4 bases and J by 1 base, with 2 bases of the junction left unmatched. The V gene's germline CDR1 is PRHDT and CDR2 FYEKMQ (reference sequence). This CDR3 has 17 amino acids. The CDR3 here is CASSSGLAGVNTGELFF. DNA for the CDR3: TGTGCCAGCAGCTCGGGACTAGCGGGGGTGAACACCGGGGAGCTGTTTTTT.

As DNA, the CDR3 is TGTGCCAGCAGCCAAGACGCGGACAGGGGGTACCAGCCCCAGCATTTT. It translates to CASSQDADRGYQPQHF. The chain employs TRBV4-2 and TRBJ1-5; the match to TRBD1 covers 10 bases. CDR3 size: 16 residues. Germline assignment: CDR1 LGHNA and CDR2 YNFKEQ. V lost 0 bases, J lost 7 bases, and 6 bases stayed unmatched.

The V gene is TRBV7-8, the J gene TRBJ2-5; 10 bases line up with TRBD1. CDR3 length: 15 amino acids. The V and J ends lost 3 bases and 4 bases, in that order; junction bases with no gene match: 5. CDR1 and CDR2 (germline): SGHVS, FQNEAQ. The CDR3 DNA reads as TGTGCCAGCAGCTTTAGGGACAGGGGACGAGAGACCCAGTACTTC. Its translation is CASSFRDRGRETQYF.

This clone has a single count. The V gene is TRBV6-5, the J gene TRBJ2-5; a weak D match, TRBD2 (6 bases). Trimming shortened V by 6 bases and J by 4 bases, and 12 bases separated the two germline ends. In germline, CDR1 is MNHEY, CDR2 SVGAGI. The CDR3 is made up of 13 amino acids. The CDR3, as DNA: TGTGCCAGCAGCCTAGCGAGAGGAGAGACCCAGTACTTC. Translating gives CASSLARGETQYF.